The clone carrying this TCR beta chain was observed at least ten times. Its antigen is not known. Between the trimmed V and J ends, which lost 3 bases and 4 bases, there was a span of 8 bases. The CDR3 is 13 amino acids. Per the germline V gene, CDR1 is KGHDR and CDR2 is SFDVKD. This sample stems from a study of CD8 T cells in ankylosing spondylitis. Regarding the study as a whole: Matched ankylosing spondylitis synovial fluid reportedly showed significant enrichment of disease-linked clones.

It was by quantitative 5'-RACE with molecular barcodes that TCR beta libraries were made. TCRdb re-called the 5' RACE reads through MiXCR, storing one row per CDR3 protein. This table has approximately 31,000 distinct CDR3 sequences, more than 30% appearing once. J is TRBJ1-2 and V is TRBV24-1; D is undetermined. This clonotype was obtained from a male donor with ankylosing spondylitis. Sequencing was done on a sample of synovial fluid, either unsorted or a sorted T cell fraction (not recorded which). The CDR3 bases are TGTGCCACCAGTGATGCTGGAGGCTATGGCTACACCTTC. It codes for CATSDAGGYGYTF.